The clone carrying this T cell receptor beta chain was seen at least ten times. The sample is drawn from a study of neurological immune-mediated disorders. Trimming removed 5 bases from V and 3 bases from J, with 9 bases in between. This CDR3 is built from 13 residues. Germline-derived CDR1 and CDR2 are LNHNV and YYDKDF (reference sequence). TCRdb processed the 5' RACE reads anew with MiXCR; each CDR3 protein has one entry. The sample records roughly 88,000 distinct CDR3 sequences, 3% to 4.5% being singletons. The chain joins TRBV15 to TRBJ2-3, with D perhaps TRBD1 (5 bases). The TCR comes from a woman between 50 and 59 years old with multiple sclerosis. What was sequenced was PBMCs. CDR3 residues: CATSGRQTDTQYF. The DNA for the CDR3 is TGTGCCACCAGCGGACGACAGACAGATACGCAGTATTTT.